Listed here are 27 T cell receptor beta chains from one sample, sequenced in a study of T cell repertoires in cytomegalovirus infection. TCRdb re-derived calls from the reads in MiXCR, one entry per CDR3 protein. The table has around 630,000 distinct CDR3 sequences, approximately 25% seen once. Sequenced sample: CD8+ T cells from PBMCs. These receptor sequences come from a human donor in good health (CMV status not recorded). Some clones in this sample may be carry-over from other donors' samples.

This clonotype was seen once. Given a much more abundant clone one base away, this may be a read error. The chain has TRBV7-9 and TRBJ1-2; D not certain. The CDR3 sequence is 13 residues long. Deletions cut 0 bases from V and 6 bases from J, with 8 bases between. CDR1 and CDR2 (germline): SEHNR, FQNEAQ (reference sequence). CDR3 residues: CASSLAYTDGYTF. The CDR3 DNA reads TGTGCCAGCAGCTTAGCCTACACGGATGGCTACACCTTC.

In this sample, this clonotype turned up many times. The chain employs TRBV28 and TRBJ2-6, with 7 nucleotides matching TRBD1. V was pared by 3 bases and J by 3 bases, with 5 bases of the junction left unmatched. Looked up from germline, CDR1 is MDHEN and CDR2 is SYDVKM. The length of the CDR3 is 16 residues. CDR3: CASSFGRGSGANVLTF. The CDR3 DNA reads TGTGCCAGCAGTTTCGGCAGGGGGAGTGGGGCCAACGTCCTGACTTTC.

This clonotype came up many times. This chain uses TRBV7-2 with TRBJ2-1, with D uncertain. The CDR3 totals 15 residues. V was cut by 5 bases and J by 7 bases, with 18 bases left in between. CDR1 and CDR2 (germline): SGHTA, FQGNSA. CDR3 sequence: CASSPGIGLWNEQFF. Here the CDR3 DNA reads TGTGCCAGCAGCCCCGGTATTGGCCTTTGGAATGAGCAGTTCTTC.

This clonotype was found many times. The chain uses TRBV28 and TRBJ2-3, with TRBD2 matching over 10 bases. V dropped 7 bases and J dropped 2; count of bases not matched to a gene: 12. The CDR3 spans 17 residues. Per the germline V gene, CDR1 is MDHEN and CDR2 is SYDVKM. The CDR3 sequence is CASIHPHTSGNTDTQYF. In nucleotides, the CDR3 is TGTGCCAGCATCCACCCCCACACTAGCGGGAACACAGATACGCAGTATTTT.

This chain connects TRBV2 to TRBJ2-5; D not certain. The CDR3 loop spans 14 amino acids. V shed 5 bases and J shed 5 bases, with 15 bases lying between them. CDR1 and CDR2 (germline): SNHLY, FYNNEI. The CDR3 here is CASSTGPGRETQYF. The CDR3 DNA is TGTGCCAGCAGTACCGGCCCGGGTAGGGAGACCCAGTACTTC.

This chain uses TRBV7-2 with TRBJ1-2, with 7 positions matching TRBD1. CDR1 and CDR2 from the germline V gene are SGHTA and FQGNSA. There are 18 residues in the CDR3. V lost 2 bases to trimming and J lost 2 bases; unmatched junction nucleotides: 14. This chain's CDR3 is CASSLKPLTGNSNYGYTF. In DNA form, the CDR3 reads TGTGCCAGCAGCTTAAAACCCCTGACAGGGAACTCCAACTATGGCTACACCTTC.

The chain is built from TRBV7-9 and TRBJ1-3; possible D gene TRBD1, 5 bases. The CDR3 runs 12 residues. Germline assignment: CDR1 SEHNR and CDR2 FQNEAQ (reference sequence). Trimming cost V 10 bases and J 4 bases, with 11 bases left between them. CDR3 loop: CAINWGGNTIYF. CDR3 DNA sequence: TGTGCCATCAATTGGGGGGGAAACACCATATATTTT.

This clonotype was recorded a few times. The CDR3 DNA reads TGTGCCATCCAGACCGTTCACTATGGCTACACCTTC. This gives the protein CAIQTVHYGYTF. V is TRBV10-3 and J is TRBJ1-2; D unresolved. V was cut by 8 bases and J by 3 bases, with 10 bases left in between. The CDR3 has 12 residues. Germline V gene data show CDR1 as ENHRY and CDR2 as SYGVKD.

This clonotype was seen just once. The chain employs TRBV28 and TRBJ2-3; 7 bases match TRBD2. In germline, CDR1 is MDHEN, CDR2 SYDVKM. This CDR3 has 17 amino acids. V was clipped by 8 bases and J by 4 bases; unmatched bases: 18. CDR3 protein: CASVSTTGTTPADTQYF. The CDR3 DNA reads TGTGCCAGCGTCTCTACCACCGGGACTACCCCCGCAGATACGCAGTATTTT.

This clonotype showed up just a few times. This chain connects TRBV29-1 to TRBJ2-2; no definite D call. In germline, CDR1 is SQVTM, CDR2 ANQGSEA. CDR3 size: 13 residues. The germline V and J ends were trimmed by 7 bases and 0 bases, with 9 bases remaining between them. CDR3: CSGVGPNTGELFF. DNA of the CDR3: TGCAGCGGGGTGGGCCCGAACACCGGGGAGCTGTTTTTT.

This chain joins TRBV7-4 and TRBJ1-1; 9 bases align to TRBD1. V dropped 4 bases and J dropped 0; count of bases not matched to a gene: 3. The CDR3 loop spans 15 amino acids. Germline lookup yields CDR1 SGHVT and CDR2 SQSDAQ. CDR3: CASSSDRGMNTEAFF. CDR3 coding DNA: TGTGCCAGCAGCTCGGACAGGGGAATGAACACTGAAGCTTTCTTT.

The chain has TRBV2 and TRBJ2-1; D is undetermined. The CDR3 runs 10 residues. Germline-derived CDR1 and CDR2 are SNHLY and FYNNEI. The V and J ends lost 6 bases and 13 bases respectively, with 10 bases between them. CDR3 sequence: CASRGLTQFF. CDR3 DNA sequence: TGTGCCAGCAGGGGCCTAACCCAGTTCTTC.

V gene TRBV20-1 combines with J gene TRBJ1-5; D not certain. Trimming shortened V by 3 bases and J by 0 bases, and 15 bases separated the two germline ends. This CDR3 has 16 residues. Germline assignment: CDR1 DFQATT and CDR2 SNEGSKA (reference sequence). The CDR3 reads CSARAVPTNSNQPQHF. In DNA, the CDR3 is TGCAGTGCTAGGGCGGTCCCGACAAATAGCAATCAGCCCCAGCATTTT.

The chain links TRBV6-5 to TRBJ2-2, with D unclear. Trimming took off 4 bases at V and 2 bases at J, with 5 bases between the two ends. The CDR3 covers 13 residues. Germline-derived CDR1 and CDR2 are MNHEY and SVGAGI. The CDR3 DNA is TGTGCCAGCAGTTTGCATAACACCGGGGAGCTGTTTTTT. The encoded protein is CASSLHNTGELFF.

This chain connects TRBV5-5 to TRBJ2-1, with 7 nucleotides matching TRBD1. CDR3 length equals 15 residues. Per the germline V gene, CDR1 is SGHKS and CDR2 is YYEKEE (reference sequence). J gave up 8 bases and V 3 bases, and 11 bases lay outside the gene matches. The DNA for the CDR3 is TGTGCCAGCAGCTCGCCGGGACAGTTTCGCGATGAGCAGTTCTTC. Amino acid sequence: CASSSPGQFRDEQFF.

The chain has TRBV5-1 and TRBJ2-3, with TRBD1 matching 10 bases. The CDR3 runs to 14 residues. V gave up 4 bases and J gave up 4 bases; unmatched junction bases: 3. The germline V gene encodes CDR1 SGHRS and CDR2 YFSETQ. This CDR3 reads CASSRTGGSDTQYF. CDR3 coding DNA: TGCGCCAGCAGCCGGACAGGGGGATCAGATACGCAGTATTTT. The entire variable domain, with the rest obtained from reference TRBV5-1 and TRBJ2-3, is as follows: KAGVTQTPRYLIKTRGQQVTLSCSPISGHRSVSWYQQTPGQGLQFLFEYFSETQRNKGNFPGRFSGRQFSNSRSEMNVSTLELGDSALYLCASSRTGGSDTQYFGPGTRLTVL.

The rearrangement uses TRBV28 and TRBJ2-7, with 8 bases fitting TRBD1. CDR1 and CDR2 (germline): MDHEN, SYDVKM. J was trimmed by 0 bases and V by 4 bases; bases with no gene match: 11. The CDR3 is 17 amino acids. The CDR3 here is CASSSQPWTGISYEQYV. CDR3 nucleotide sequence: TGTGCCAGCAGTTCCCAACCATGGACAGGGATCTCCTACGAGCAGTACGTC.

This clonotype showed up many times. V usage is TRBV25-1 and J usage is TRBJ1-1; unclear D gene. V lost 8 bases and J 8 bases, leaving 15 bases between the germline ends. The germline gives CDR1 MGHDK, CDR2 SYGVNS. There are 12 residues in the CDR3. CDR3 bases: TGTGCCAGCGGGATGGCGACTTACGAAGCTTTCTTT. The encoded protein is CASGMATYEAFF.

Regarding this clonotype: A much larger clone lies one base from this, so it may be a read error. The chain carries TRBV4-1 and TRBJ2-3; 7 bases fit TRBD1. The V segment lost 0 bases and the J segment 4 bases; nucleotides outside the gene matches: 4. This CDR3 region has 15 residues. CDR1 MGHRA and CDR2 YSYEKL come from the germline V gene. CDR3 residues: CASSQDQGVADTQYF. The CDR3 DNA sequence: TGCGCCAGCAGCCAAGATCAGGGGGTCGCAGATACGCAGTATTTT.

The V gene is TRBV10-3, the J gene TRBJ1-6; the match to TRBD1 covers 7 bases. The ends lost 6 bases at V and 7 bases at J; junction bases unmatched: 12. The CDR3 spans 16 residues. The germline V gene has CDR1 ENHRY and CDR2 SYGVKD. The CDR3 region has the DNA TGTGCCATCAGCCTCAATCGACAGGGTGGAAATTCACCCCTCCACTTT. This codes for CAISLNRQGGNSPLHF.

This clonotype was seen many times. CDR3 nucleotides: TGTGCCAGCAGTCTACTGAAGCCGGGACACGGTCGAAACACCATATATTTT. It codes for CASSLLKPGHGRNTIYF. This chain links TRBV28 with TRBJ1-3; weak D call: TRBD1 (6 bases). The CDR3 is 17 residues long. Germline V lookup: CDR1 MDHEN, CDR2 SYDVKM. With 5 bases removed from V and 5 bases from J, the gap between germline ends came to 22 bases.

The chain uses TRBV11-2 and TRBJ1-4; no firm D call. Trimming removed 7 bases at V and 8 bases at J, with 14 bases between. This CDR3 contains 13 residues. In germline, CDR1 is SGHAT, CDR2 FQNNGV. DNA for the CDR3: TGTGCCAGCAACTTTTCCTTCGGAGAAAAACTGTTTTTT. Translated, it gives CASNFSFGEKLFF.

A few counts support this clonotype. The chain employs TRBV4-1 and TRBJ1-1, with D perhaps TRBD1 (5 bases). The CDR3 runs to 15 residues. V lost 1 base and J lost 6, with 15 bases in between. Germline CDR1 is MGHRA and CDR2 is YSYEKL. This CDR3 reads CASSQGARGAAEAFF. Written as DNA, the CDR3 is TGCGCCAGCAGCCAAGGGGCGAGGGGAGCGGCTGAAGCTTTCTTT.

The rearrangement uses TRBV24-1 and TRBJ2-1; 11 positions agree with TRBD1. V shed 4 bases, J shed 8 bases, and the junction held 3 bases outside the gene matches. The CDR3 runs 14 residues. Germline values: CDR1 KGHDR, CDR2 SFDVKD. CDR3 sequence reads: CATSEPGQGDEQFF. Written as DNA, the CDR3 is TGTGCCACCAGTGAACCGGGACAGGGGGATGAGCAGTTCTTC.

This clonotype has a handful of counts. This chain links TRBV29-1 with TRBJ1-4; D is unclear. Germline CDR1 reads SQVTM; CDR2 reads ANQGSEA. The CDR3 extends over 11 amino acids. V was clipped by 7 bases and J by 8 bases, with 11 bases between them. CDR3: CSGVDEEKLFF. The CDR3 coding sequence is TGCAGCGGGGTGGACGAAGAAAAACTGTTTTTT.

For this clonotype: Since a much larger clone is just one base distant, this may be a read error. The chain combines TRBV4-1 with TRBJ2-3; the D call may be TRBD1 or TRBD2 (5 bases each). This CDR3 comprises 15 residues. CDR1 and CDR2 (germline): MGHRA, YSYEKL. Trimming left V 3 bases short and J 2 bases short, with 12 bases between. The DNA for the CDR3 is TGCGCCAGCAGCCAGGAGCCCGGGACCACAGATACGCAGTATTTT. Translated, it gives CASSQEPGTTDTQYF.

CDR3 coding DNA: TGTGCCAGCAGTCAAGACAGGGTGTTGAACACTGAAGCTTTCTTT. It yields the protein CASSQDRVLNTEAFF. The chain has TRBV28 and TRBJ1-1, with 7 positions matching TRBD1. Trimming cost V 5 bases and J 0 bases; bases outside gene matches: 6. Germline CDR1 is MDHEN and CDR2 is SYDVKM. The CDR3 has 15 residues.